The next 11 T cell receptor beta chains were all read from a single sample in a study of regulatory T cells in long-lasting Graves disease. Noted time point: newly diagnosed GD, antithyroid drugs for less than 3 months. The TCR library used RNA extracted from PBMCs. Construction of TCR beta libraries relied on iRepertoire HTBI primers and on Arm-PCR targeting CDR3 regions. TCRdb ran MiXCR on the multiplex PCR reads and lists one entry per CDR3 protein. The data hold about 610,000 distinct CDR3 sequences, with 15% to 20% observed a single time. The sample also formed part of further work on T cells in Graves' hyperthyroidism and ophthalmopathy.

Sequenced here: peripheral blood mononuclear cells (PBMCs), sampled at new diagnosis, from a patient treated with antithyroid drugs. The origin of the receptors is a young man with Graves disease.

This clonotype has at least ten counts. CDR3 DNA sequence: TGTGCCAGCAGCTTACCCGTCGCCACCTGGCGAAGGGCGACCAATGAGCAGTTCTTC. Its translation is CASSLPVATWRRATNEQFF. The J gene is TRBJ2-1, the V gene TRBV11-2; no clear D. Trimming left V 2 bases short and J 6 bases short, with 26 bases between. The CDR3 is made up of 19 amino acids. Germline CDR1 reads SGHAT; CDR2 reads FQNNGV.

The chain employs TRBV7-9 and TRBJ2-5; 8 nucleotides line up with TRBD2. V gave up 5 bases and J gave up 4 bases; unmatched junction bases: 9. Germline-derived CDR1 and CDR2 are SEHNR and FQNEAQ (reference sequence). CDR3 length: 15 residues. The CDR3 reads CASSPGAGGGETQYF. The CDR3 DNA follows: TGTGCCAGCAGCCCCGGGGCCGGGGGGGGAGAGACCCAGTACTTC.

This clonotype was observed many times. This chain connects TRBV28 to TRBJ2-5; 7 bases align to TRBD1. Germline-derived CDR1 and CDR2 are MDHEN and SYDVKM. The CDR3 sequence is 15 residues long. The trim removed 5 bases at V and 4 bases at J, leaving 10 bases unmatched. The CDR3 region is CASSRTDRAGETQYF. The CDR3 coding sequence is TGTGCCAGCAGTCGAACAGACAGGGCGGGAGAGACCCAGTACTTC.

Only a few counts were recorded for this clonotype. V usage is TRBV20-1 and J usage is TRBJ1-6, with a tentative D call TRBD1 (5 bases). Trimming removed 3 bases at V and 9 bases at J, with 21 bases between. There are 16 residues in the CDR3. CDR1 and CDR2 (germline): DFQATT, SNEGSKA (reference sequence). CDR3 in amino acids: CSASGGDGLGGSPLHF. DNA for the CDR3: TGCAGTGCTAGTGGTGGGGACGGTTTGGGGGGTTCACCCCTCCACTTT.

This clonotype was recorded a few times. J is TRBJ2-2 and V is TRBV28; TRBD1 matches 7 bases. The germline V gene encodes CDR1 MDHEN and CDR2 SYDVKM. This CDR3 has 16 residues. The V gene end was trimmed by 4 bases and the J gene end by 5 bases; junction bases not matched to a gene: 10. In DNA form, the CDR3 reads TGTGCCAGCAGTTCCGCCAGGGGGAGCGAAACCGGGGAGCTGTTTTTT. It encodes CASSSARGSETGELFF.

This clonotype was detected ten times or more. The genes are TRBV6-2 or TRBV6-3 and TRBJ2-7, with no clear D. CDR1 and CDR2 (germline): MNHEY, SVGEGT. The germline V and J ends were trimmed by 7 bases and 4 bases, with 14 bases remaining between them. The CDR3 extends over 13 amino acids. The CDR3 spells CASNPPYGYEQYF. The CDR3 DNA reads as TGTGCCAGCAACCCGCCTTACGGGTACGAGCAGTACTTC.

This clonotype has ten or more counts. The rearrangement links TRBV2 to TRBJ2-3; D not resolved. The CDR3 loop spans 15 amino acids. The V end lost 7 bases, the J end lost 0 bases, and 14 bases lay between the germline ends. Germline CDR1 SNHLY, CDR2 FYNNEI. The CDR3 protein is CASIRRAPSTDTQYF. The CDR3 nucleotides read TGTGCCAGCATCCGAAGGGCGCCTAGCACAGATACGCAGTATTTT.

This clonotype was counted at least ten times. V usage is TRBV12-3 or TRBV12-4 and J usage is TRBJ2-5; a possible D gene is TRBD2 (6 bases). The CDR3 extends over 13 amino acids. V lost 4 bases and J 4 bases, leaving 10 bases between the germline ends. The CDR3 protein is CASSSGLRETQYF. The CDR3, as DNA: TGTGCCAGCAGTTCCGGACTACGAGAGACCCAGTACTTC.

The table lists this clonotype with a few counts. One end of the junction fails to match germline, which may point to a read error. CDR3 in DNA: TGCAGTGCCAGAGGTTTCCCTCGGCACCAAGAGACCCAGTACTTC. Amino acid sequence: CSARGFPRHQETQYF. The chain joins TRBV20-1 to TRBJ2-5; unclear D gene. This CDR3 comprises 15 residues. In germline, CDR1 is DFQATT, CDR2 SNEGSKA (reference sequence).

This clonotype has at least ten counts. This CDR3 is CASSAIWGNEQFF. CDR3 sequence (DNA): TGTGCCAGCAGTGCCATCTGGGGAAATGAGCAGTTCTTC. The rearrangement joins TRBV2 to TRBJ2-1, with no clear D. The V end was cut by 4 bases, the J end by 7 bases, with 11 bases between. The CDR3 loop spans 13 amino acids. Germline CDR1 and CDR2: SNHLY and FYNNEI.

This clonotype was seen ten or more times. J is TRBJ1-5 and V is TRBV29-1; D perhaps matches TRBD1 (5 bases). Germline V gene data show CDR1 as SQVTM and CDR2 as ANQGSEA. Trimming removed 7 bases from V and 9 bases from J, with 13 bases in between. The CDR3 covers 11 residues. DNA for the CDR3: TGCAGCGCGGGGGAGGGTGGGCCCCAGCATTTT. Amino acid sequence: CSAGEGGPQHF.